The 14 T cell receptor beta chains in this list originate from one sample, sequenced in a study of CD8+CD57+ T cells in acquired aplastic anemia. The study profiled TCR beta VDJ and CDR3 using genomic DNA as template. From the reads, TCRdb called clonotypes with MiXCR, one entry per CDR3 protein. Here the sample spans 50,000 to 65,000 distinct CDR3 sequences, approximately 50% being singletons. Patients selected for sequencing had displayed CD8+CD57+ cell expansion by flow cytometry. Material: sorted CD4+, CD8+, or CD8+CD57+ T cells (not recorded which) from PBMCs. Receptors were obtained from a human donor with aplastic anemia.

The chain employs TRBV10-3 and TRBJ1-4; 7 bases align to TRBD1. Unmatched junction bases numbered 7, after V lost 6 bases and J lost 6 bases. Germline-derived CDR1 and CDR2 are ENHRY and SYGVKD. The length of the CDR3 is 14 residues. Here the CDR3 reads CAIRGRGDDEKLFF. DNA for the CDR3: TGTGCCATCAGAGGCAGGGGGGATGATGAAAAACTGTTTTTT.

The chain is built from TRBV25-1 and TRBJ1-1, with D unclear. The germline gives CDR1 MGHDK, CDR2 SYGVNS. Trimming cost V 4 bases and J 1 base, with 7 bases left between them. CDR3 size: 13 residues. The chain's CDR3 is CASSGQKNTEAFF. The CDR3 DNA reads as TGTGCCAGCAGTGGCCAGAAGAACACTGAAGCTTTCTTT.

This clonotype showed up many times. The V call is TRBV6-1, the J call TRBJ2-7; D call uncertain. Trimming removed 4 bases at V and 3 bases at J, with 13 bases between. The CDR3 runs to 14 residues. The germline gives CDR1 MNHNS, CDR2 SASEGT. In DNA form, the CDR3 reads TGTGCCAGCAGTGTGGAGAGCTCCTTCTACGAGCAGTACTTC. Residues: CASSVESSFYEQYF.

The rearrangement joins TRBV7-9 to TRBJ2-7; 7 bases are a match to TRBD1. Germline V gene lookup returns CDR1 SEHNR and CDR2 FQNEAQ (reference sequence). The CDR3 spans 15 residues. The junction had 15 bases not matched to a gene; V was cut back by 4 bases and J by 9 bases. The CDR3 spells CASSSHDRAGDAQYV. The CDR3 bases are TGTGCCAGCAGCTCACACGACAGGGCGGGTGACGCGCAGTACGTC.

Only a few counts were recorded for this clonotype. This chain links TRBV2 with TRBJ2-7; 12 bases agree with TRBD1. This CDR3 contains 14 residues. Germline CDR1 SNHLY, CDR2 FYNNEI. Unmatched junction bases numbered 7, after V lost 6 bases and J lost 7 bases. This CDR3 is CASSRGQGAGEQYF. The CDR3 nucleotides are TGTGCCAGCAGCAGGGGACAGGGGGCGGGGGAGCAGTACTTC.

This clonotype showed up many times. The rearrangement links TRBV6-5 to TRBJ1-6, with no clear D. The CDR3 extends over 15 amino acids. Germline-derived CDR1 and CDR2 are MNHEY and SVGAGI. Trimming took 4 bases from V and 2 from J, leaving 9 bases between them. CDR3 amino acids: CASSSQDPYNSPLHF. CDR3 DNA: TGTGCCAGCAGTTCCCAGGACCCCTATAATTCACCCCTCCACTTT.

The chain combines TRBV10-3 with TRBJ1-6; 9 bases fit TRBD1. Germline lookup yields CDR1 ENHRY and CDR2 SYGVKD. J lost 5 bases, V lost 4 bases, and 3 bases had no gene match. CDR3 length: 15 residues. DNA for the CDR3: TGTGCCATCAGTGTAAGACAGGGGGATAATTCACCCCTCCACTTT. Protein product: CAISVRQGDNSPLHF.

This clonotype came up many times. This chain uses TRBV2 with TRBJ1-2; TRBD1 agrees at 10 bases. V dropped 7 bases and J dropped 8; count of bases not matched to a gene: 13. Germline V gene data show CDR1 as SNHLY and CDR2 as FYNNEI. The CDR3 covers 15 residues. CDR3 sequence reads: CASTPPSGTGAGYTF. CDR3 nucleotides: TGTGCCAGCACCCCTCCTTCCGGGACAGGGGCCGGCTACACCTTC.

About this clonotype: The conserved final phenylalanine or tryptophan is absent from the CDR3, which likely points to a read error. The chain couples TRBV5-4 to TRBJ1-1; no reliable D call. The CDR3 loop spans 15 amino acids. Germline CDR1 is SGHNT and CDR2 is YYREEE (reference sequence). CDR3 bases: TGTGTCAGCAGCTCCCTGAGTGATTTGAGCACTGAAGCTTTCTCT. Translation: CVSSSLSDLSTEAFS.

This clonotype was picked up one time. V usage is TRBV9 and J usage is TRBJ2-7; D gene uncertain. In germline, CDR1 is SGDLS, CDR2 YYNGEE. This CDR3 has 13 residues. Deletions cut 0 bases from V and 5 bases from J, with 9 bases between. The CDR3 region is CASSVAASHEQYF. The CDR3 bases are TGTGCCAGCAGCGTAGCAGCGTCCCACGAGCAGTACTTC.

The chain has TRBV7-2 and TRBJ1-2; weak D call: TRBD1 (5 bases). V lost 5 bases and J lost 4, with 17 bases in between. CDR3 size: 15 residues. The germline CDR1 and CDR2 sequences are SGHTA and FQGNSA. CDR3 in amino acids: CASSLTGLMGYGYTF. CDR3 sequence (DNA): TGTGCCAGCAGCCTCACAGGACTAATGGGCTATGGCTACACCTTC.

V usage is TRBV2 and J usage is TRBJ1-1; D uncertain. This CDR3 spans 14 amino acids. V lost 1 base to trimming and J lost 4 bases, with 10 bases between them. Germline CDR1 and CDR2: SNHLY and FYNNEI. In DNA, the CDR3 is TGTGCCAGCAGTGAAGGCGGTTCGGGCACTGAAGCTTTCTTT. This encodes CASSEGGSGTEAFF.

The chain has TRBV19 and TRBJ1-6; D is unclear. Germline values: CDR1 LNHDA, CDR2 SQIVND (reference sequence). The CDR3 has 13 amino acids. Deletions cut 2 bases from V and 7 bases from J, with 6 bases between. This chain's CDR3 is CASSITSNSPLHF. CDR3 coding DNA: TGTGCCAGTAGTATAACGTCGAATTCACCCCTCCACTTT.

The chain employs TRBV2 and TRBJ1-2; D is possibly TRBD1 (6 bases). Germline-derived CDR1 and CDR2 are SNHLY and FYNNEI. V was shortened by 2 bases and J by 4 bases, with 17 bases between the two germline ends. The length of the CDR3 is 16 residues. The DNA for the CDR3 is TGTGCCAGCAGTGAAAAGGGCCCAGGGGCGACCTATGGCTACACCTTC. Protein: CASSEKGPGATYGYTF.